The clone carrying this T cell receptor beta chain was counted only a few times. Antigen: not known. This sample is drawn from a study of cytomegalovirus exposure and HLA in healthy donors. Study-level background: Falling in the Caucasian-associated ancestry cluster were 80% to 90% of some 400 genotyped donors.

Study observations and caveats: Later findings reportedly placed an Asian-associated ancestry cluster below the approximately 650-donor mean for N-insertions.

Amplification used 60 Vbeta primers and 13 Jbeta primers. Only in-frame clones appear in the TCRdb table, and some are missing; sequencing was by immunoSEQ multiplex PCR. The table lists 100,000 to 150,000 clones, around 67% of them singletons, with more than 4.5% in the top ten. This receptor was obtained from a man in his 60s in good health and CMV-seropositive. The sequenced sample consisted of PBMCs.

CDR3 DNA sequence: TGTGCCAGCAGTGGGACAGTCATGAACACTGAAGCTTTCTTT. Translated: CASSGTVMNTEAFF. V gene TRBV28 combines with J gene TRBJ1-1; 7 positions match TRBD1. This CDR3 is built from 14 residues. The germline V gene encodes CDR1 MDHEN and CDR2 SYDVKM. Trimming at V came to 5 bases and at J to 0 bases, leaving 3 bases not matched to a gene.